This T cell receptor (beta chain) is drawn from a study of cytotoxic CD8 clonotypes in ibrutinib-treated CLL. The wider study: Response sampling came at median around eleven months of treatment, ranging roughly 6 to 36 months. Among the samples, the mean was about 260,000 productive templates and tens of thousands of productive rearrangements.

Data came from immunoSEQ multiplex PCR; TCRdb stores just in-frame clones and leaves some out. The sample carries 45,000 to 50,000 clones, around 53% recorded once. From germline, CDR1 is SGHTA and CDR2 FQGNSA. Trimming took 9 bases from V and 0 from J, leaving 12 bases between them. The CDR3 consists of 13 residues. General study results and limits: Clonality, elevated at ibrutinib response, dropped back toward baseline at progression.

A note on this clone: Its matching antigen is unknown.

Sequenced material: PBMCs, taken after 12 months of ibrutinib treatment. This sequence joins TRBV7-2 and TRBJ2-7; D gene ambiguous. This receptor was identified in a human donor with chronic lymphocytic leukemia. The CDR3 DNA reads TGTGCCAGTAGGTCGGCCGGCTCCTACGAGCAGTACTTC. Encoded protein: CASRSAGSYEQYF.